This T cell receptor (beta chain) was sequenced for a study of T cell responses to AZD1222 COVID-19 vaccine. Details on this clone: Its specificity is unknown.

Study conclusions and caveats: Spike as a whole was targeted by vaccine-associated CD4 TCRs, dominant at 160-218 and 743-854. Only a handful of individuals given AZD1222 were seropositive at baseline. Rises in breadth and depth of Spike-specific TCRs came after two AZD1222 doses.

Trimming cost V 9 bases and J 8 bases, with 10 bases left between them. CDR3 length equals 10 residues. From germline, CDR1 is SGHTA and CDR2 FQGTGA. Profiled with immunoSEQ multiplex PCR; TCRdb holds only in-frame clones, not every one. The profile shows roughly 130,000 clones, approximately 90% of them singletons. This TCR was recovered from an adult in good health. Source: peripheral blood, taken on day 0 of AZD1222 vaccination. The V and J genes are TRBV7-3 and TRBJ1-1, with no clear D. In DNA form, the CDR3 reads TGTGCCAGGACATGGTGGGAAGCTTTCTTT. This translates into CARTWWEAFF.